This T cell receptor beta chain was recovered during a study of neoadjuvant anti-PD-1 for oral cavity cancer. Whole-study findings and limits: Larger post-treatment preexisting tumor clones tracked with greater tumor shrinkage.

The time point was: after neoadjuvant nivolumab, at surgical resection. Two replicates per tumor sample, mostly from roughly 4.8 ug of genomic DNA. This table comes from immunoSEQ multiplex PCR, and its TCRdb copy is limited to in-frame clones, with some not included. The table includes approximately 23,000 clones, 35% to 55% detected once. V was shortened by 4 bases and J by 7 bases, with 14 bases between the two germline ends. Germline V gene data show CDR1 as MGHRA and CDR2 as YSYEKL. The CDR3 is 15 residues long. Concerning this clone: Its matching antigen is unknown.

The source of this sequence is a person between 40 and 85 years old with oral cavity squamous cell carcinoma. The genes are TRBV4-1 and TRBJ1-6, with D tentatively TRBD1 (5 bases). Source: tumor tissue, taken after nivolumab (anti-PD-1) treatment. CDR3 coding DNA: TGCGCCAGCAGCCTGACCCGGGACGACAATTCACCCCTCCACTTT. This encodes CASSLTRDDNSPLHF.